This T cell receptor beta chain originates from a study of OX40 agonist ivuxolimab in advanced cancers. Study-level information: Three dose-escalation patients had partial responses: one with hepatocellular carcinoma and two with cutaneous melanoma.

The assay was immunoSEQ multiplex PCR, and TCRdb's table has in-frame clones only and misses some. Of 75,000 to 90,000 clones in the sample, about 89% were seen once. As for this clone: Antigen: not known.

The V gene's germline CDR1 is SGDLS and CDR2 YYNGEE. This CDR3 contains 14 residues. Losses at the gene ends were 5 bases for V and 7 bases for J; bases not matched to a gene: 8. Notes on the study in general: Part of the nonresponder group also had normalized T-cell clonal expansion that was low. Clonal expansion by week 6 occurred in CD4+ and CD8+ blood T cells (at 0.1 to 3.0 mg/kg).

Patients were excluded for autoimmune disease history or systemic immunosuppression. This sample comprised CD4+ or CD8+ T cells sorted from blood, obtained in a trial of the OX40 agonist ivuxolimab. V gene TRBV9 combines with J gene TRBJ2-1; TRBD2 agrees at 8 bases. The sequence was collected from an adult with an advanced solid tumor such as melanoma, head and neck, liver or kidney cancer. The DNA for the CDR3 is TGTGCCAGCAGTACGGGAGGGGTAAGGAATGAGCAGTTCTTC. Residues: CASSTGGVRNEQFF. The complete variable domain, with remaining parts taken from reference TRBV9 and TRBJ2-1, reads DSGVTQTPKHLITATGQRVTLRCSPRSGDLSVYWYQQSLDQGLQFLIQYYNGEERAKGNILERFSAQQFPDLHSELNLSSLELGDSALYFCASSTGGVRNEQFFGPGTRLTVL.